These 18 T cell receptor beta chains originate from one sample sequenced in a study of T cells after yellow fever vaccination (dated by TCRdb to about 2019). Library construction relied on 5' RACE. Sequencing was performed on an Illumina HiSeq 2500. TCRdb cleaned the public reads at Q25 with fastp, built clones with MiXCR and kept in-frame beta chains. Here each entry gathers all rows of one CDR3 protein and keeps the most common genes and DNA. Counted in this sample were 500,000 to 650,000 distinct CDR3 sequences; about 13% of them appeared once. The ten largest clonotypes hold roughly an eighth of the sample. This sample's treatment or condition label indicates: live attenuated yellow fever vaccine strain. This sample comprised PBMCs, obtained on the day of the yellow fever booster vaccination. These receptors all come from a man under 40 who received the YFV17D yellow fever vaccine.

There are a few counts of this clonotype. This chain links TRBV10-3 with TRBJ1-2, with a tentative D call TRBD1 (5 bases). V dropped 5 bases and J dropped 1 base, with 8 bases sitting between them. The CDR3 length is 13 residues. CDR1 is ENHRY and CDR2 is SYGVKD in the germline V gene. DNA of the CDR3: TGTGCCATCAGTCAGGACATTAACTATGGCTACACCTTC. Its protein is CAISQDINYGYTF.

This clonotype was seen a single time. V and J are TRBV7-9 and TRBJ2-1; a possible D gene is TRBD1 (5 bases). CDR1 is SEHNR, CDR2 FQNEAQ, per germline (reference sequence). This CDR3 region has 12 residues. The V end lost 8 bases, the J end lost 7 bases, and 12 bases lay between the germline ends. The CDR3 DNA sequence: TGTGCCAGCCGGCTAGGGGCGAATGAGCAGTTCTTC. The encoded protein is CASRLGANEQFF. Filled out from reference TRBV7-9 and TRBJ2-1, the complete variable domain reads DTGVSQNPRHKITKRGQNVTFRCDPISEHNRLYWYRQTLGQGPEFLTYFQNEAQLEKSRLLSDRFSAERPKGSFSTLEIQRTEQGDSAMYLCASRLGANEQFFGPGTRLTVL.

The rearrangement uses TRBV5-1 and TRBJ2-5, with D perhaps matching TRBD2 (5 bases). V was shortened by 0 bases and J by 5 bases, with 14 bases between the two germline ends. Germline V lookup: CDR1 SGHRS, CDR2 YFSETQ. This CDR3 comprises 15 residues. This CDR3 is CASSLAFGVKETQYF. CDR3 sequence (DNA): TGCGCCAGCAGCTTGGCATTCGGGGTTAAGGAGACCCAGTACTTC.

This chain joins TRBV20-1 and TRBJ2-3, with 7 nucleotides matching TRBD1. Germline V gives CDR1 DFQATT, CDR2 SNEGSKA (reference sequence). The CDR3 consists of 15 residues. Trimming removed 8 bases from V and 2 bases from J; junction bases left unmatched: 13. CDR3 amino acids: CSHVQGEISTDTQYF. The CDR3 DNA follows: TGCAGTCATGTTCAGGGGGAGATATCCACAGATACGCAGTATTTT.

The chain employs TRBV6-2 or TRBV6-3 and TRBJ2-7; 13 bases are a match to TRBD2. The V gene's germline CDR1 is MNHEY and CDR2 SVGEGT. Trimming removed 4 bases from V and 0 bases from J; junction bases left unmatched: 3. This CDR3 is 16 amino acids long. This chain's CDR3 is CASSSRTSGSSYEQYF. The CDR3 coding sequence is TGTGCCAGCAGTTCAAGGACTAGCGGGAGCTCCTACGAGCAGTACTTC.

The CDR3 DNA reads TGTGCCAGCTCCCCCGAAAGAAGGACAGAGACCCAGTACTTC. It codes for CASSPERRTETQYF. The V and J genes are TRBV18 and TRBJ2-5; D gene uncertain. The CDR3 has 14 residues. V was clipped by 6 bases and J by 4 bases, with 15 bases between them. Germline CDR1 reads KGHSH; CDR2 reads LQKENI.

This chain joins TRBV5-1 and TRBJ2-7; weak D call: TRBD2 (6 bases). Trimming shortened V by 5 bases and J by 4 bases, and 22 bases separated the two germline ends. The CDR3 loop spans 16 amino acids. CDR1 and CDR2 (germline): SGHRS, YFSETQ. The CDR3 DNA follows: TGCGCCAGCAGTTTTGTAATCTCGGGACGGGGGTACGAGCAGTACTTC. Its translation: CASSFVISGRGYEQYF.

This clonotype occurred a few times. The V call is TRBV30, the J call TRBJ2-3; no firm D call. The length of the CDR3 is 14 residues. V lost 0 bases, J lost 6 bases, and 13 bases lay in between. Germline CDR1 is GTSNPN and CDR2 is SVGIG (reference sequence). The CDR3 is CAWSVLRARDTQYF. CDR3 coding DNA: TGTGCCTGGAGTGTACTTCGGGCACGGGATACGCAGTATTTT. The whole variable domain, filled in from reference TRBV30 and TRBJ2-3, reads SQTIHQWPATLVQPVGSPLSLECTVEGTSNPNLYWYRQAAGRGLQLLFYSVGIGQISSEVPQNLSASRPQDRQFILSSKKLLLSDSGFYLCAWSVLRARDTQYFGPGTRLTVL.

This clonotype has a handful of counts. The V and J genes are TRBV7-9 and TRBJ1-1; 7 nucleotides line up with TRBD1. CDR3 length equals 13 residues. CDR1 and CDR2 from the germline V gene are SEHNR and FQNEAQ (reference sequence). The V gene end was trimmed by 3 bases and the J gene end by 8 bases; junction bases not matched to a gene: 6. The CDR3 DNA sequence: TGTGCCAGCAGCTTGACGACAGGGACAGAAGCTTTCTTT. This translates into CASSLTTGTEAFF. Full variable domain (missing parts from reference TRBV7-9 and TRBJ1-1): DTGVSQNPRHKITKRGQNVTFRCDPISEHNRLYWYRQTLGQGPEFLTYFQNEAQLEKSRLLSDRFSAERPKGSFSTLEIQRTEQGDSAMYLCASSLTTGTEAFFGQGTRLTVV.

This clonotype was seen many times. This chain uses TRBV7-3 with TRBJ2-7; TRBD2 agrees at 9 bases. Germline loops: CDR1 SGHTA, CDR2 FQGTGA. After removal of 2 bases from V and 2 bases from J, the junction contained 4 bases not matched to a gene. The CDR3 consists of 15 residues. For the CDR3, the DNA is TGTGCCAGCAGCTTAGGTAGCGGGAGAGCCTACGAGCAGTACTTC. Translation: CASSLGSGRAYEQYF.

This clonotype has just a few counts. DNA of the CDR3: TGTGCCAGCAAGCCCGGAGACAGACCTTCGGCTTTCTTT. Amino acid sequence: CASKPGDRPSAFF. This chain uses TRBV27 with TRBJ1-1, with D tentatively TRBD1 (5 bases). The CDR3 totals 13 residues. Trimming shortened V by 7 bases and J by 11 bases, and 20 bases separated the two germline ends. Germline CDR1 is MNHEY and CDR2 is SMNVEV (reference sequence).

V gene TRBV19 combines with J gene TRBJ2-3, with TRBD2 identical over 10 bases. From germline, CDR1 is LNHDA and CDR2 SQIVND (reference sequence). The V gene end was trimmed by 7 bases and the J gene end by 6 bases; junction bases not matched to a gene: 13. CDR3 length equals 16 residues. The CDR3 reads CASNPQRTSGSDTQYF. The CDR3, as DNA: TGTGCCAGTAACCCCCAAAGGACTAGCGGTTCGGATACGCAGTATTTT.

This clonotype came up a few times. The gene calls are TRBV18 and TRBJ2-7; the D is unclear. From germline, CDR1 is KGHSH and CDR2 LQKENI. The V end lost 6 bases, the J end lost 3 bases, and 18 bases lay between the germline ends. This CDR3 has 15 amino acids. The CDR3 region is CASSPPSVQFYEQYF. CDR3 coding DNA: TGTGCCAGCTCCCCTCCATCAGTACAGTTCTACGAGCAGTACTTC. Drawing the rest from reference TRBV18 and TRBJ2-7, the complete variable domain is NAGVMQNPRHLVRRRGQEARLRCSPMKGHSHVYWYRQLPEEGLKFMVYLQKENIIDESGMPKERFSAEFPKEGPSILRIQQVVRGDSAAYFCASSPPSVQFYEQYFGPGTRLTVT.

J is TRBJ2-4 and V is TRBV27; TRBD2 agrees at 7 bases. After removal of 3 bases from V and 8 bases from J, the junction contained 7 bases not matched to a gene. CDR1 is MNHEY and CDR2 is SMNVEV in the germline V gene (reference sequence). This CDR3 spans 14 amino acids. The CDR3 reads CASSFVAGVDIQYF. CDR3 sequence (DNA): TGTGCCAGCAGTTTTGTCGCGGGAGTTGACATTCAGTACTTC.

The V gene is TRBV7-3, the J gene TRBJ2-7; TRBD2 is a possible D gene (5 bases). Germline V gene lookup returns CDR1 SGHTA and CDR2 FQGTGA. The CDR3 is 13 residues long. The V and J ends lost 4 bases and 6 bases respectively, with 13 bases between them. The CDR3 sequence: CASSSTVEGEQYF. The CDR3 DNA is TGTGCCAGCAGCTCCACGGTAGAGGGCGAGCAGTACTTC.

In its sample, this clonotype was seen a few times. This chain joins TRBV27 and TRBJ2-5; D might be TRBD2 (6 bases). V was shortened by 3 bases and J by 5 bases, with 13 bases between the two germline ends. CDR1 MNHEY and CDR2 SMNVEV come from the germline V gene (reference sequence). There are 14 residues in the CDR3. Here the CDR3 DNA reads TGTGCCAGCAGTTTTCGGGCGGGGAGGGAGACCCAGTACTTC. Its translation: CASSFRAGRETQYF.

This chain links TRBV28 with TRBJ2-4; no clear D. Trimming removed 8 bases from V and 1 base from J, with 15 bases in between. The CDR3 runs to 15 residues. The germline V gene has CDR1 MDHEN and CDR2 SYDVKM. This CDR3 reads CASGYRAYAKNIQYF. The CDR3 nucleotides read TGTGCCAGCGGATACCGTGCTTACGCCAAAAACATTCAGTACTTC.

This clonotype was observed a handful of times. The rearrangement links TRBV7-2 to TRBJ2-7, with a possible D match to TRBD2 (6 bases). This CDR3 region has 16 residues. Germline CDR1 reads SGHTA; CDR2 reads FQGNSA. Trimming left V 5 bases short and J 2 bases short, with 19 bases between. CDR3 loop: CASSRQATGDAYEQYF. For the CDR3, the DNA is TGTGCCAGCAGCCGCCAAGCGACGGGGGACGCCTACGAGCAGTACTTC.